What follows are 24 T cell receptor beta chains derived from one specimen sequenced in a study of T cells in Graves' hyperthyroidism and ophthalmopathy. Amplification targeted TCR beta CDR3 regions from RNA transcripts. Researchers ran a first-round RT-PCR on the TCR CDR3 using the HTBI primer set. From the multiplex PCR reads, TCRdb called clonotypes with MiXCR, one entry per CDR3 protein. Of under 350,000 distinct CDR3 sequences listed, roughly 20% are singletons. The sequencing sample was made of blood. The receptor source for this set is a woman aged 45-60 years with Graves' hyperthyroidism.

For this clonotype: Given a much more abundant clone one base away, this may be a read error. Since no conserved phenylalanine or tryptophan closes the CDR3, a read error is the likely cause. The chain uses TRBV11-2 and TRBJ2-7; D ambiguous. Trimming pared 2 bases from V and 7 bases from J, leaving 9 bases between. This CDR3 spans 12 amino acids. Germline-derived CDR1 and CDR2 are SGHAT and FQNNGV. The CDR3 DNA is TGTGCCAGCAGCTTACCTTTGACAGAGCAGTACATC. As protein: CASSLPLTEQYI.

This clonotype was seen ten or more times. The rearrangement uses TRBV10-3 and TRBJ1-1; the match to TRBD1 covers 9 bases. This CDR3 region has 16 residues. V shed 6 bases and J 0 bases; nucleotides not matched to a gene: 8. Germline V gene lookup returns CDR1 ENHRY and CDR2 SYGVKD. CDR3 sequence (DNA): TGTGCCATCAGCAGGACAGGGGATGCTATGAACACTGAAGCTTTCTTT. Its translation is CAISRTGDAMNTEAFF.

In this sample, this clonotype turned up a few times. J is TRBJ1-1 and V is TRBV5-1; D remains unclear. Germline lookup yields CDR1 SGHRS and CDR2 YFSETQ. The CDR3 extends over 13 amino acids. V was cut by 6 bases and J by 0 bases, with 9 bases left in between. CDR3 bases: TGCGCCAGCATGGTGGTGATGAACACTGAAGCTTTCTTT. It specifies CASMVVMNTEAFF.

The chain links TRBV4-1 to TRBJ1-5; no firm D call. The CDR3 loop spans 17 amino acids. CDR1 and CDR2 from the germline V gene are MGHRA and YSYEKL. V lost 1 base and J 1 base, leaving 14 bases between the germline ends. The CDR3 protein is CASSQGGRGKSNQPQHF. The DNA for the CDR3 is TGCGCCAGCAGCCAAGGGGGTCGGGGTAAAAGCAATCAGCCCCAGCATTTT.

V and J are TRBV9 and TRBJ1-2; D may be TRBD1 (6 bases). This CDR3 region has 14 residues. The germline gives CDR1 SGDLS, CDR2 YYNGEE. Trimming took off 0 bases at V and 4 bases at J, with 10 bases between the two ends. CDR3 protein: CASSVAGGAYGYTF. As DNA, the CDR3 is TGTGCCAGCAGCGTAGCTGGGGGGGCCTATGGCTACACCTTC.

This clonotype was observed a handful of times. V gene TRBV15 combines with J gene TRBJ1-1; D might be TRBD1 (6 bases). Germline assignment: CDR1 LNHNV and CDR2 YYDKDF (reference sequence). Trimming took off 1 base at V and 8 bases at J, with 11 bases between the two ends. The CDR3 length is 13 residues. The CDR3 reads CATSRVGGQEAFF. The CDR3 DNA sequence: TGTGCCACCAGCAGAGTTGGAGGACAGGAAGCTTTCTTT.

This clonotype was counted once. The chain's CDR3 is CASRPTGQGNTGELFF. The CDR3 DNA follows: TGTGCCAGCAGGCCAACAGGACAGGGGAACACCGGGGAGCTGTTTTTT. This chain links TRBV12-3 or TRBV12-4 with TRBJ2-2; 8 nucleotides line up with TRBD1. After removal of 6 bases from V and 1 base from J, the junction contained 7 bases not matched to a gene. The CDR3 totals 16 residues.

A word on this clonotype: A read error is possible here, since a much larger clone lies one base away. V gene TRBV3-1 combines with J gene TRBJ2-1, with D hard to call. Germline CDR1 is LGHDT and CDR2 is YNNKEL (reference sequence). Trimming removed 0 bases at V and 4 bases at J, with 10 bases between. The CDR3 covers 15 residues. CDR3 sequence (DNA): TGTGCCAGCAGCCAAGACGCGGTTCGGTACAATGAGCAGTTCTTC. It yields the protein CASSQDAVRYNEQFF.

In DNA, the CDR3 is TGCAGCGTTGCGGCGGGAGGTTACGAGCAGTACTTC. Translated, it gives CSVAAGGYEQYF. This chain uses TRBV29-1 with TRBJ2-7; 8 bases line up with TRBD2. The germline CDR1 and CDR2 sequences are SQVTM and ANQGSEA. This CDR3 contains 12 residues. V lost 4 bases to trimming and J lost 4 bases; unmatched junction nucleotides: 3.

This clonotype was detected ten times or more. The gene calls are TRBV27 and TRBJ2-5, with D tentatively TRBD1 (6 bases). CDR1 is MNHEY and CDR2 is SMNVEV in the germline V gene (reference sequence). V was clipped by 6 bases and J by 5 bases, with 13 bases between them. The CDR3 contains 13 residues. This chain's CDR3 is CASRQGLRETQYF. CDR3 coding DNA: TGTGCCAGCAGGCAGGGGTTAAGGGAGACCCAGTACTTC.

This clonotype was observed a handful of times. The chain couples TRBV29-1 to TRBJ2-1; D ambiguous. This CDR3 contains 11 residues. V shed 7 bases and J shed 6 bases, with 10 bases lying between them. From germline, CDR1 is SQVTM and CDR2 ANQGSEA. CDR3 sequence reads: CSASQVNEQFF. The CDR3 DNA is TGCAGCGCTAGTCAAGTCAATGAGCAGTTCTTC.

This clonotype was counted only a few times. This sequence joins TRBV20-1 and TRBJ1-1, with D perhaps TRBD1 (6 bases). Between the trimmed V and J ends, which lost 0 bases and 1 base, there was a span of 9 bases. The CDR3 runs to 14 residues. From germline, CDR1 is DFQATT and CDR2 SNEGSKA (reference sequence). The CDR3 DNA sequence: TGCAGTGCTAGAGATCAGGGGCGGAACACTGAAGCTTTCTTT. Protein product: CSARDQGRNTEAFF.

The chain is built from TRBV9 and TRBJ1-1, with TRBD1 matching 7 bases. Trimming at V came to 4 bases and at J to 9 bases, leaving 12 bases not matched to a gene. The germline CDR1 and CDR2 sequences are SGDLS and YYNGEE. The CDR3 loop spans 14 amino acids. CDR3 coding DNA: TGTGCCAGCAGCCCAATTGGGGACAGTTGGCAAGCTTTCTTT. The encoded protein is CASSPIGDSWQAFF.

This clonotype has at least ten counts. The chain combines TRBV5-5 with TRBJ2-2; D call uncertain. Trimming took 3 bases from V and 1 from J, leaving 10 bases between them. The CDR3 has 15 amino acids. Germline assignment: CDR1 SGHKS and CDR2 YYEKEE (reference sequence). This CDR3 reads CASSSPSMNTGELFF. The CDR3, as DNA: TGTGCCAGCAGCTCGCCTTCAATGAACACCGGGGAGCTGTTTTTT.

This clonotype was detected a few times. This chain joins TRBV14 and TRBJ2-1, with a possible D match to TRBD2 (6 bases). V was trimmed by 1 base and J by 8 bases, leaving 9 bases between them. The CDR3 runs 13 residues. The V gene's germline CDR1 is SGHDN and CDR2 FVKESK. Here the CDR3 reads CASSQGGVHEQFF. CDR3 DNA: TGTGCCAGCAGCCAAGGGGGGGTACATGAGCAGTTCTTC.

This clonotype was seen many times. This chain joins TRBV28 and TRBJ1-2, with D unresolved. Germline CDR1 is MDHEN and CDR2 is SYDVKM. CDR3 size: 17 residues. V lost 3 bases and J 0 bases, leaving 17 bases between the germline ends. The DNA for the CDR3 is TGTGCCAGCAGTTTTGCCCCCAGCCGCCCTGCTAACTATGGCTACACCTTC. It yields the protein CASSFAPSRPANYGYTF.

This clonotype came up a few times. The chain has TRBV12-3 or TRBV12-4 and TRBJ2-4; D is uncertain. This CDR3 has 14 residues. Trimming removed 3 bases at V and 2 bases at J, with 8 bases between. CDR3 in DNA: TGTGCCAGCAGTTTGGAGAACTCCAAAAACATTCAGTACTTC. It specifies CASSLENSKNIQYF.

This clonotype was found a few times. This chain links TRBV20-1 with TRBJ2-2; TRBD2 agrees at 8 bases. J lost 6 bases, V lost 4 bases, and 7 bases had no gene match. Germline CDR1 is DFQATT and CDR2 is SNEGSKA (reference sequence). The CDR3 totals 14 residues. CDR3 sequence reads: CSAKIPGGSGELFF. Written as DNA, the CDR3 is TGCAGTGCTAAGATCCCGGGGGGGTCCGGGGAGCTGTTTTTT.

The chain couples TRBV6-1 to TRBJ1-5; a possible D gene is TRBD1 (5 bases). Looked up from germline, CDR1 is MNHNS and CDR2 is SASEGT. V lost 7 bases to trimming and J lost 0 bases, with 16 bases between them. The CDR3 covers 16 residues. Written as DNA, the CDR3 is TGTGCCAGCATCACCAATGGGGCCCTTAGCAATCAGCCCCAGCATTTT. Translation: CASITNGALSNQPQHF.

Concerning this clonotype itself: One junction end disagrees with the germline gene, perhaps due to a read error. The V gene is TRBV20-1, the J gene TRBJ1-2, with a weak D call TRBD1 (6 bases). This CDR3 region has 16 residues. Looked up from germline, CDR1 is DFQATT and CDR2 is SNEGSKA (reference sequence). CDR3 region: CSAGDSLYREASGYTF. The CDR3 DNA is TGCAGTGCTGGAGATTCCCTCTACAGGGAGGCGAGCGGCTACACCTTC.

This clonotype has a count of ten or more. The chain carries TRBV28 and TRBJ2-1; weak D call: TRBD1 (6 bases). Germline V gene lookup returns CDR1 MDHEN and CDR2 SYDVKM. This CDR3 spans 11 amino acids. The CDR3 DNA is TGTGCTACCCAGGGGCGCAATGAGCAGTTCTTC. Its translation: CATQGRNEQFF.

This clonotype turned up a few times. The chain employs TRBV10-1 and TRBJ2-7, with 8 bases lining up with TRBD2. Germline CDR1 WNHNN, CDR2 SYGVQD (reference sequence). CDR3 length: 15 amino acids. Germline trimming cut 2 bases from V and 2 bases from J; bases unmatched to any gene: 5. The CDR3 is CASSESGRGTYEQYF. In DNA, the CDR3 is TGCGCCAGCAGTGAGAGCGGGAGAGGAACCTACGAGCAGTACTTC.

This clonotype was counted at least ten times. The rearrangement joins TRBV11-2 to TRBJ2-3; no clear D gene. Per the germline V gene, CDR1 is SGHAT and CDR2 is FQNNGV. CDR3 size: 13 residues. Trimming cost V 6 bases and J 1 base, with 8 bases left between them. CDR3 in DNA: TGTGCCAGCAGGCCCTCTGGCACAGATACGCAGTATTTT. This codes for CASRPSGTDTQYF.

Worth noting for this clonotype: One end of the junction is discordant with germline, which a read error may explain. V is TRBV6-1 and J is TRBJ1-1; TRBD1 matches at 9 bases. The CDR3 length is 14 residues. The V gene's germline CDR1 is MNHNS and CDR2 SASEGT. The CDR3 loop reads CASSIQTGGTEASF. For the CDR3, the DNA is TGTGCCAGCAGTATCCAGACAGGGGGGACTGAAGCTTCCTTT.